The 29 T cell receptor beta chains below were found in one sample sequenced in a study of OX40 agonist ivuxolimab in advanced cancers. TCRdb keeps only in-frame clones here, not all; method: immunoSEQ multiplex PCR. This table holds approximately 58,000 clones, approximately 90% found once. Sequenced here: CD4+ or CD8+ T cells sorted from blood, sampled in a trial of the OX40 agonist ivuxolimab. The receptors originated from an adult with an advanced solid tumor such as melanoma, head and neck, liver or kidney cancer.

This chain uses TRBV27 with TRBJ2-7; 10 bases are a match to TRBD1. This CDR3 has 16 residues. J was trimmed by 0 bases and V by 5 bases; bases with no gene match: 7. The germline V gene encodes CDR1 MNHEY and CDR2 SMNVEV (reference sequence). CDR3 protein: CASSKGTGASSYEQYF. For the CDR3, the DNA is TGTGCCAGCAGTAAAGGGACAGGGGCGAGCTCCTACGAGCAGTACTTC.

The rearrangement uses TRBV18 and TRBJ2-5; tentative D call: TRBD1 (5 bases). The CDR3 loop spans 14 amino acids. Germline V gene sequence: CDR1 KGHSH, CDR2 LQKENI. Trimming pared 3 bases from V and 5 bases from J, leaving 13 bases between. The chain's CDR3 is CASSPLQGPETQYF. CDR3 coding DNA: TGTGCCAGCTCACCTCTCCAGGGCCCCGAGACCCAGTACTTC.

V and J are TRBV11-2 and TRBJ1-5; 10 bases are shared with TRBD1. Germline CDR1 SGHAT, CDR2 FQNNGV. Trimming removed 1 base from V and 5 bases from J; junction bases left unmatched: 2. This CDR3 comprises 15 residues. CDR3 coding DNA: TGTGCCAGCAGCTTAGTCGGGACAGGGGATCAGCCCCAGCATTTT. Residues: CASSLVGTGDQPQHF.

The chain is built from TRBV30 and TRBJ2-7; 12 bases are shared with TRBD1. CDR3 length equals 14 residues. Germline V CDR1 and CDR2: GTSNPN, SVGIG (reference sequence). The V segment lost 4 bases and the J segment 3 bases; nucleotides outside the gene matches: 4. The CDR3 reads CAWTGTGGDYEQYF. CDR3 nucleotides: TGTGCCTGGACCGGGACAGGGGGCGACTACGAGCAGTACTTC. Based on the CDR3 plus reference TRBV30 and TRBJ2-7, the full variable domain is SQTIHQWPATLVQPVGSPLSLECTVEGTSNPNLYWYRQAAGRGLQLLFYSVGIGQISSEVPQNLSASRPQDRQFILSSKKLLLSDSGFYLCAWTGTGGDYEQYFGPGTRLTVT.

This chain uses TRBV7-2 with TRBJ2-5; D unclear. In germline, CDR1 is SGHTA, CDR2 FQGNSA. CDR3 length: 13 amino acids. V shed 5 bases and J shed 5 bases, with 12 bases lying between them. CDR3 sequence reads: CASSPTYIETQYF. As DNA, the CDR3 is TGTGCCAGCAGCCCAACATATATTGAGACCCAGTACTTC.

This chain connects TRBV29-1 to TRBJ2-1; no firm D call. This CDR3 is 13 amino acids long. Germline assignment: CDR1 SQVTM and CDR2 ANQGSEA. V was pared by 4 bases and J by 8 bases, with 15 bases between. The CDR3 loop is CSVGRLYHDEQFF. CDR3 in DNA: TGCAGCGTTGGTAGACTTTACCACGATGAGCAGTTCTTC.

The chain links TRBV5-1 to TRBJ2-1, with D possibly matching TRBD2 (6 bases). The CDR3 is made up of 15 amino acids. Germline CDR1 reads SGHRS; CDR2 reads YFSETQ. The V end was cut by 1 base, the J end by 5 bases, with 13 bases between. This chain's CDR3 is CASSLSPGVHNEQFF. As DNA, the CDR3 is TGCGCCAGCAGCTTGTCTCCGGGAGTCCACAATGAGCAGTTCTTC.

V usage is TRBV27 and J usage is TRBJ2-3, with D hard to call. Deletions cut 5 bases from V and 2 bases from J, with 14 bases between. The CDR3 length is 15 residues. Germline values: CDR1 MNHEY, CDR2 SMNVEV (reference sequence). CDR3 residues: CASSPEPAYTDTQYF. Written as DNA, the CDR3 is TGTGCCAGCAGTCCTGAGCCGGCGTACACAGATACGCAGTATTTT.

This clone was detected only once. J is TRBJ2-7 and V is TRBV5-4; 7 bases match TRBD2. This CDR3 comprises 15 residues. The ends lost 3 bases at V and 0 bases at J; junction bases unmatched: 6. Germline CDR1 is SGHNT and CDR2 is YYREEE (reference sequence). CDR3 region: CASSSLADSSYEQYF. The CDR3 DNA reads TGTGCCAGCAGCTCCCTAGCGGATAGCTCCTACGAGCAGTACTTC.

The chain employs TRBV7-9 and TRBJ2-1, with 11 bases that match TRBD2. The CDR3 length is 15 residues. V dropped 6 bases and J dropped 8; count of bases not matched to a gene: 9. Germline-derived CDR1 and CDR2 are SEHNR and FQNEAQ (reference sequence). The CDR3 spells CASSRVAGGPYEQFF. The CDR3 nucleotides are TGTGCCAGCAGTCGCGTAGCGGGAGGGCCCTATGAGCAGTTCTTC.

The chain has TRBV20-1 and TRBJ2-7; D possibly corresponds to TRBD2 (6 bases). Germline V CDR1 and CDR2: DFQATT, SNEGSKA (reference sequence). The CDR3 is 11 amino acids. V lost 2 bases, J lost 6 bases, and 8 bases lay in between. The CDR3 region is CSARPGVEQYF. The CDR3 DNA reads TGCAGTGCTAGACCGGGGGTCGAGCAGTACTTC.

The chain combines TRBV27 with TRBJ2-1; D gene unclear. The CDR3 is made up of 12 amino acids. The V gene lost 6 bases and the J gene lost 11 bases, with 14 bases spanning the gap. The germline V gene has CDR1 MNHEY and CDR2 SMNVEV (reference sequence). DNA of the CDR3: TGTGCCAGCAGCCCAGTGGGTAGAAAGCAGTTCTTC. Amino acid sequence: CASSPVGRKQFF.

This rearrangement joins TRBV6-5 to TRBJ1-5; 9 nucleotides match TRBD1. The CDR3 sequence is 15 residues long. Losses at the gene ends were 5 bases for V and 1 base for J; bases not matched to a gene: 3. The germline gives CDR1 MNHEY, CDR2 SVGAGI. The CDR3 nucleotides read TGTGCCAGCAGTAGACAGGGGGGCAGCAATCAGCCCCAGCATTTT. It translates to CASSRQGGSNQPQHF.

In its sample, this clone was seen a few times. This chain connects TRBV30 to TRBJ1-5; 7 positions agree with TRBD1. In germline, CDR1 is GTSNPN, CDR2 SVGIG (reference sequence). The V gene end was trimmed by 2 bases and the J gene end by 7 bases; junction bases not matched to a gene: 8. The CDR3 spans 14 residues. CDR3 sequence: CAWSLGTAQQPQHF. Written as DNA, the CDR3 is TGTGCCTGGAGTCTCGGGACAGCCCAACAGCCCCAGCATTTT.

The gene calls are TRBV5-5 and TRBJ1-5; D perhaps matches TRBD1 (5 bases). The CDR3 spans 14 residues. Germline-derived CDR1 and CDR2 are SGHKS and YYEKEE (reference sequence). V gave up 4 bases and J gave up 4 bases, with 12 bases separating them. CDR3 sequence (DNA): TGTGCCAGCAGCCGGGACGGTGGAAATCAGCCCCAGCATTTT. Its translation: CASSRDGGNQPQHF.

The J gene is TRBJ2-2, the V gene TRBV28; 9 bases match TRBD1. The V gene's germline CDR1 is MDHEN and CDR2 SYDVKM. J gave up 5 bases and V 5 bases, and 12 bases lay outside the gene matches. This CDR3 has 17 amino acids. CDR3 protein: CASSTYDRGWGTGELFF. The DNA of the CDR3 is TGTGCCAGCAGTACATACGACAGGGGGTGGGGAACCGGGGAGCTGTTTTTT.

This chain connects TRBV11-2 to TRBJ2-7; 12 nucleotides agree with TRBD2. V gave up 5 bases and J gave up 2 bases; unmatched junction bases: 4. The V gene's germline CDR1 is SGHAT and CDR2 FQNNGV. The CDR3 runs to 15 residues. As DNA, the CDR3 is TGTGCCAGCAGCGTCACTAGCGGGAGGACCTACGAGCAGTACTTC. This translates into CASSVTSGRTYEQYF.

This sequence joins TRBV5-1 and TRBJ1-1; D is ambiguous. Germline V gene data show CDR1 as SGHRS and CDR2 as YFSETQ. This CDR3 has 18 residues. V was trimmed by 5 bases and J by 3 bases, leaving 26 bases between them. The CDR3 nucleotides read TGCGCCAGCAGGGACGTTCGCGAGCCAACAACCCACTACACTGAAGCTTTCTTT. It yields the protein CASRDVREPTTHYTEAFF. The full variable domain, completed using reference TRBV5-1 and TRBJ1-1, is KAGVTQTPRYLIKTRGQQVTLSCSPISGHRSVSWYQQTPGQGLQFLFEYFSETQRNKGNFPGRFSGRQFSNSRSEMNVSTLELGDSALYLCASRDVREPTTHYTEAFFGQGTRLTVV.

The V gene is TRBV5-1, the J gene TRBJ1-2; D not resolved. This CDR3 has 15 amino acids. Trimming removed 1 base from V and 2 bases from J, with 12 bases in between. Germline values: CDR1 SGHRS, CDR2 YFSETQ. CDR3 sequence (DNA): TGCGCCAGCAGCTTGAGTCCAGACATAAACTATGGCTACACCTTC. It yields the protein CASSLSPDINYGYTF.

This chain links TRBV7-9 with TRBJ2-1; 15 bases are shared with TRBD2. After removal of 5 bases from V and 10 bases from J, the junction contained 3 bases not matched to a gene. Germline CDR1 SEHNR, CDR2 FQNEAQ (reference sequence). This CDR3 comprises 14 residues. In DNA form, the CDR3 reads TGTGCCAGCAGCATAGGGACTAGCGGGGGGGAGCAGTTCTTC. Encoded protein: CASSIGTSGGEQFF.

The chain couples TRBV11-2 to TRBJ2-5; D possibly corresponds to TRBD2 (5 bases). Gene TRBJ2-7 matches the end of the DNA better, so the J call may be wrong. Germline lookup yields CDR1 SGHAT and CDR2 FQNNGV. The CDR3 length is 15 residues. The CDR3 DNA reads TGTGCCAGCATGACGATGAGAGGGAGCTCCTACGAGCAGTACTTC. Translated, it gives CASMTMRGSSYEQYF.

This sequence joins TRBV18 and TRBJ2-2; D not certain. Germline V gives CDR1 KGHSH, CDR2 LQKENI. V was clipped by 1 base and J by 4 bases, with 10 bases between them. The CDR3 sequence is 15 residues long. CDR3 in amino acids: CASSPLRTGTGELFF. DNA of the CDR3: TGTGCCAGCTCACCACTTCGTACGGGCACCGGGGAGCTGTTTTTT. The full variable domain, with the rest looked up from reference TRBV18 and TRBJ2-2, is NAGVMQNPRHLVRRRGQEARLRCSPMKGHSHVYWYRQLPEEGLKFMVYLQKENIIDESGMPKERFSAEFPKEGPSILRIQQVVRGDSAAYFCASSPLRTGTGELFFGEGSRLTVL.

This rearrangement joins TRBV7-2 to TRBJ2-4; D is ambiguous. V dropped 4 bases and J dropped 0 bases, with 16 bases sitting between them. Germline V lookup: CDR1 SGHTA, CDR2 FQGNSA. This CDR3 has 17 residues. Here the CDR3 DNA reads TGTGCCAGCAGCTCCCCCCGAAGTGACATAGCCAAAAACATTCAGTACTTC. It codes for CASSSPRSDIAKNIQYF.

V and J are TRBV30 and TRBJ1-4, with D perhaps TRBD1 (5 bases). V dropped 1 base and J dropped 0 bases, with 6 bases sitting between them. From germline, CDR1 is GTSNPN and CDR2 SVGIG (reference sequence). The CDR3 consists of 14 residues. In nucleotides, the CDR3 is TGTGCCTGGAGTGGGGGGGCAACTAATGAAAAACTGTTTTTT. Protein: CAWSGGATNEKLFF.

The gene calls are TRBV19 and TRBJ2-2; 8 nucleotides agree with TRBD2. CDR1 is LNHDA, CDR2 SQIVND, per germline (reference sequence). After removal of 7 bases from V and 2 bases from J, the junction contained 6 bases not matched to a gene. This CDR3 has 15 residues. The CDR3 nucleotides read TGTGCCAGTACCCTCAGCGGGAGCAACACCGGGGAGCTGTTTTTT. Its translation: CASTLSGSNTGELFF.

This CDR3 reads CASTRDRRRNTGELFF. Written as DNA, the CDR3 is TGTGCCAGTACCCGGGACAGGCGTCGAAACACCGGGGAGCTGTTTTTT. The V gene is TRBV19, the J gene TRBJ2-2, with 8 bases matching TRBD1. This CDR3 comprises 16 residues. From germline, CDR1 is LNHDA and CDR2 SQIVND (reference sequence). J lost 2 bases, V lost 7 bases, and 9 bases had no gene match.

This rearrangement joins TRBV6-1 to TRBJ2-1; 8 bases fit TRBD2. J was trimmed by 6 bases and V by 8 bases; bases with no gene match: 12. CDR1 is MNHNS, CDR2 SASEGT, per germline. CDR3 length equals 15 residues. The CDR3 region is CASFNGLAGFNEQFF. For the CDR3, the DNA is TGTGCCAGCTTTAATGGGCTAGCGGGTTTCAATGAGCAGTTCTTC.

Details on this clone: One junction end disagrees with the germline gene, perhaps due to a read error. The chain couples TRBV2 to TRBJ1-4, with TRBD1 as a possible D gene (6 bases). Germline V gene data show CDR1 as SNHLY and CDR2 as FYNNEI. The CDR3 contains 12 residues. CDR3 DNA: TGTGCCAGCAGCGAAGACAGGGAAAAACTGTTTTTT. Its translation: CASSEDREKLFF.

The V and J genes are TRBV4-1 and TRBJ1-5, with D possibly TRBD1 on 6 matching bases. This CDR3 is 16 amino acids long. V was shortened by 3 bases and J by 2 bases, with 14 bases between the two germline ends. Germline CDR1 and CDR2: MGHRA and YSYEKL. The CDR3 reads CASSQVTGLRNQPQHF. CDR3 nucleotides: TGCGCCAGCAGCCAGGTTACAGGGTTGCGCAATCAGCCCCAGCATTTT.